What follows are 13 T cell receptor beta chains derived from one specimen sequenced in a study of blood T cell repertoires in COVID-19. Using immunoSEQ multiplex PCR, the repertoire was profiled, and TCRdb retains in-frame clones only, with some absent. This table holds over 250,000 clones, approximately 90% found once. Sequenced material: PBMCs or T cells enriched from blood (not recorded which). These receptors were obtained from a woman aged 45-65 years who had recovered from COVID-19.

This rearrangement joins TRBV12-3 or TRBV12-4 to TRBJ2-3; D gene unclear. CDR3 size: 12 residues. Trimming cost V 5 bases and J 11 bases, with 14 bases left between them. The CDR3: CASSPQSLGQYF. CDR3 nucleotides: TGTGCCAGCAGTCCACAAAGTCTAGGGCAGTATTTT.

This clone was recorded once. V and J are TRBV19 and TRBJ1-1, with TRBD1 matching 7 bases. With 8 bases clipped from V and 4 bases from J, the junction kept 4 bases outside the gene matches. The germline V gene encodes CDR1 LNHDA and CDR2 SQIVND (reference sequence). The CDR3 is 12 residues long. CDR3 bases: TGTGCCAGTCGACAGGGAAGCACTGAAGCTTTCTTT. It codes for CASRQGSTEAFF.

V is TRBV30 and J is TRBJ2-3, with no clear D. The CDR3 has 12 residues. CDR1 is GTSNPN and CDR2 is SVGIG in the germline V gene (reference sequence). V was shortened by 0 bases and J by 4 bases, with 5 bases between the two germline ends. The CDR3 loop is CAWSVLADTQYF. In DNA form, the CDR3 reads TGTGCCTGGAGTGTACTGGCAGATACGCAGTATTTT.

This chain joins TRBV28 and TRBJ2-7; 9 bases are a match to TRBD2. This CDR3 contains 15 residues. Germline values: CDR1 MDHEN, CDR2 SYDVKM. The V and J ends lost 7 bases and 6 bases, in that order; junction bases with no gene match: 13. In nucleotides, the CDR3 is TGTGCCAGCACTCTACATGGGACTAGCTTCCGCGAGCAGTACTTC. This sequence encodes CASTLHGTSFREQYF.

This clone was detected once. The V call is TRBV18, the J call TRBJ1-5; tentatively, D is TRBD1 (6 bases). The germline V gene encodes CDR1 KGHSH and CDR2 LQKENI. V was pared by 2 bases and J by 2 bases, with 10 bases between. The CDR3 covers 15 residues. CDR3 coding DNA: TGTGCCAGCTCACCATCAGGGGCGGGCAATCAGCCCCAGCATTTT. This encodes CASSPSGAGNQPQHF.

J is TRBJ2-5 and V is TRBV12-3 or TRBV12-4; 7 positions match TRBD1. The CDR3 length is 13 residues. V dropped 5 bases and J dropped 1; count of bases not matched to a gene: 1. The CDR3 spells CASSRTGQETQYF. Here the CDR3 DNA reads TGTGCCAGCAGTCGGACAGGCCAAGAGACCCAGTACTTC.

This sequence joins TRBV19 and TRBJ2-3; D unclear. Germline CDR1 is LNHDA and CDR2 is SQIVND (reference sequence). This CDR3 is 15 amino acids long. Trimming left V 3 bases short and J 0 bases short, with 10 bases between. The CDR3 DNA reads TGTGCCAGTAGTATCGGTGGTACTAGCACAGATACGCAGTATTTT. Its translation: CASSIGGTSTDTQYF. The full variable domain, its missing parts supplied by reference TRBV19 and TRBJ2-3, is DGGITQSPKYLFRKEGQNVTLSCEQNLNHDAMYWYRQDPGQGLRLIYYSQIVNDFQKGDIAEGYSVSREKKESFPLTVTSAQKNPTAFYLCASSIGGTSTDTQYFGPGTRLTVL.

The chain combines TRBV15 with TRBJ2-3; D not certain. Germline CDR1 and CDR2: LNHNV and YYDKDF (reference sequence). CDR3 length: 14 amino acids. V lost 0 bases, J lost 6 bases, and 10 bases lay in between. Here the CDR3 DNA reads TGTGCCACCAGCAGAGATCCGTCGAGTGATACGCAGTATTTT. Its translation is CATSRDPSSDTQYF.

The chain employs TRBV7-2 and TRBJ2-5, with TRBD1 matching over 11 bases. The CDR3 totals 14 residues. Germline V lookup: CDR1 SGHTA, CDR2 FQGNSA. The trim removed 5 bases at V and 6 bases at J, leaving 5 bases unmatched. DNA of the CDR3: TGTGCCAGCAGCCTGGACAGGGGGCTTAAGACCCAGTACTTC. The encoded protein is CASSLDRGLKTQYF.

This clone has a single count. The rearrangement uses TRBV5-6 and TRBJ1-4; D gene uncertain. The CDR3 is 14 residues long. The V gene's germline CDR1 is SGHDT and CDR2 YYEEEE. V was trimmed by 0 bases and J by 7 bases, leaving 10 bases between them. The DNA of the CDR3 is TGTGCCAGCAGCTTGGGCGCCAGGCTTGAAAAACTGTTTTTT. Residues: CASSLGARLEKLFF.

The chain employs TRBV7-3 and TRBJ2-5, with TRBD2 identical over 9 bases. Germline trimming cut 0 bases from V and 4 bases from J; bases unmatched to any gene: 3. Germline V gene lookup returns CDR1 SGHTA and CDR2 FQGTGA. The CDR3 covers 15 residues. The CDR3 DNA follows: TGTGCCAGCAGCTTAACTCTAGCGGGAAGAGAGACCCAGTACTTC. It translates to CASSLTLAGRETQYF.

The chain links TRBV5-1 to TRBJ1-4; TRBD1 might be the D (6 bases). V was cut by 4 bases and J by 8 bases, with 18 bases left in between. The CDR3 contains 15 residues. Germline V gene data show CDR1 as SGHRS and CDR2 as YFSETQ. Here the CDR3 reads CASSDGRTVVEKLFF. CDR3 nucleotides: TGCGCCAGCAGCGACGGAAGGACAGTTGTCGAAAAACTGTTTTTT.

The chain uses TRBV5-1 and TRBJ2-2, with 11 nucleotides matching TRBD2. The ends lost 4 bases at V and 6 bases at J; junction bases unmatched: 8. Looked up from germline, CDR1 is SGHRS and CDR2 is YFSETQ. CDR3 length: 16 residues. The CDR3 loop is CASSPSGTSGAGELFF. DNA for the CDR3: TGCGCCAGCAGCCCCTCCGGGACTAGCGGCGCCGGGGAGCTGTTTTTT.